This T cell receptor beta chain derives from a study of neoadjuvant anti-PD-1 for oral cavity cancer. Study as a whole: Around day 43, patients without progression received a fourth nivolumab dose before surgery. Study results and limitations: Treg/Th17 ratio rose with pretreatment blood and fell with post-treatment tumor TCRbeta clonality. TCR analyses covered only a few patients per response group.

Noted time point: after neoadjuvant nivolumab, at surgical resection. Analysis of PBMCs was direct, with no culture step. Libraries were prepared by immunoSEQ multiplex PCR; TCRdb keeps only in-frame clonotypes and omits some of them. Of more than 9,500 clones listed, 60% to 85% were seen once; the top ten hold roughly 2.6%. The CDR3 runs to 15 residues. V was pared by 0 bases and J by 1 base, with 9 bases between. Per germline, CDR1 ENHRY and CDR2 SYGVKD. This clone was observed a few times. Antigen unknown. The starting material was PBMCs, obtained after nivolumab (anti-PD-1) treatment. The receptor was derived from a person aged 35-79 years with oral cavity squamous cell carcinoma. The rearrangement links TRBV10-3 to TRBJ1-1; D unresolved. CDR3 nucleotides: TGTGCCATCAGTGAGTCGAGGGCGGGGAACACTGAAGCTTTCTTT. Encoded protein: CAISESRAGNTEAFF.